These 12 T cell receptor beta chains were sequenced from one sample in a study of beta chain features in type 1 diabetes. The study's findings and limits: In all four CD4+ subsets, TCRB CDR3 length was significantly, moderately reduced in type 1 diabetes.

Investigators reverse transcribed all isolated RNA, so they sequenced expressed TCRB transcripts. TCRdb keeps only in-frame clones here, not all; method: immunoSEQ multiplex PCR. The sample shows 100,000 to 150,000 clones, roughly 10% of them seen only once. Their cognate antigens are unknown. The specimen was central memory CD4+ T cells from blood. These receptors came from a man aged 30 to 39 with type 1 diabetes.

The gene calls are TRBV5-1 and TRBJ2-4; 7 bases are a match to TRBD1. In germline, CDR1 is SGHRS, CDR2 YFSETQ. J was trimmed by 8 bases and V by 0 bases; bases with no gene match: 2. This CDR3 has 13 amino acids. The CDR3 nucleotides read TGCGCCAGCAGCTTGGAAGGGACAGACATTCAGTACTTC. Translating gives CASSLEGTDIQYF.

A note on this clone: This CDR3 is also generated by other DNA sequences in the sample. The rearrangement links TRBV6-5 to TRBJ1-6; D gene ambiguous. Germline CDR1 is MNHEY and CDR2 is SVGAGI. This CDR3 contains 15 residues. The V end lost 0 bases, the J end lost 8 bases, and 11 bases lay between the germline ends. CDR3 coding DNA: TGTGCCAGCAGTTACTCGAGGTCCGCTGATTCACCCCTCCACTTT. Translated: CASSYSRSADSPLHF.

The genes are TRBV14 and TRBJ1-4; unclear D gene. The CDR3 extends over 13 amino acids. Germline assignment: CDR1 SGHDN and CDR2 FVKESK. V lost 0 bases, J lost 5 bases, and 4 bases lay in between. CDR3 amino acids: CASSQDRNEKLFF. CDR3 nucleotides: TGTGCCAGCAGCCAAGACAGGAATGAAAAACTGTTTTTT.

V is TRBV5-1 and J is TRBJ1-6; 9 bases agree with TRBD1. The CDR3 sequence is 14 residues long. CDR1 and CDR2 from the germline V gene are SGHRS and YFSETQ. After removal of 3 bases from V and 10 bases from J, the junction contained 5 bases not matched to a gene. The CDR3 here is CASSSGTGRSPLHF. DNA of the CDR3: TGCGCCAGCAGCTCCGGGACAGGGCGGTCACCCCTCCACTTT. Based on the CDR3 plus reference TRBV5-1 and TRBJ1-6, the full variable domain is KAGVTQTPRYLIKTRGQQVTLSCSPISGHRSVSWYQQTPGQGLQFLFEYFSETQRNKGNFPGRFSGRQFSNSRSEMNVSTLELGDSALYLCASSSGTGRSPLHFGNGTRLTVT.

V gene TRBV10-3 combines with J gene TRBJ1-1; D gene unclear. In germline, CDR1 is ENHRY, CDR2 SYGVKD. The CDR3 has 13 amino acids. V dropped 10 bases and J dropped 3 bases, with 15 bases sitting between them. CDR3 amino acids: CATREDSYTEAFF. The CDR3 DNA reads TGTGCCACTCGAGAGGACTCCTACACTGAAGCTTTCTTT.

Concerning this clone: This same CDR3 is encoded by further DNA sequences in the sample. This chain joins TRBV5-1 and TRBJ1-1; D uncertain. Germline CDR1 SGHRS, CDR2 YFSETQ. V lost 0 bases and J lost 0, with 6 bases in between. The CDR3 spans 14 residues. The CDR3 DNA sequence: TGCGCCAGCAGCTTGGAACAGATGAACACTGAAGCTTTCTTT. Its translation: CASSLEQMNTEAFF.

The rearrangement uses TRBV5-6 and TRBJ1-1; the D gene is possibly TRBD1 (6 bases). The germline CDR1 and CDR2 sequences are SGHDT and YYEEEE. The CDR3 is 14 residues long. The V and J ends lost 4 bases and 3 bases respectively, with 13 bases between them. CDR3 in DNA: TGTGCCAGCAGCCGACAGGCGAGGGACACTGAAGCTTTCTTT. Its translation is CASSRQARDTEAFF.

The V and J genes are TRBV11-2 and TRBJ2-7, with 7 bases matching TRBD1. The germline V gene encodes CDR1 SGHAT and CDR2 FQNNGV. Trimming took 5 bases from V and 0 from J; bases not matched to a gene: 4. This CDR3 comprises 14 residues. The DNA for the CDR3 is TGTGCCAGCAGCCCGGACAGGAGCTCCTACGAGCAGTACTTC. It is translated as CASSPDRSSYEQYF.

The sample holds a few counts of this clone. The CDR3 protein is CASSGPGSQPQHF. The DNA for the CDR3 is TGTGCCAGCAGTGGGCCGGGATCTCAGCCCCAGCATTTT. The V and J genes are TRBV25-1 and TRBJ1-5; D uncertain. There are 13 residues in the CDR3. V shed 4 bases and J shed 6 bases, with 10 bases lying between them. The germline V gene has CDR1 MGHDK and CDR2 SYGVNS.

J is TRBJ1-1 and V is TRBV2; D is unresolved. Trimming cost V 4 bases and J 1 base, with 7 bases left between them. This CDR3 comprises 13 residues. Germline V lookup: CDR1 SNHLY, CDR2 FYNNEI. CDR3 protein: CASSGERNTEAFF. CDR3 coding DNA: TGTGCCAGCAGTGGTGAGAGGAACACTGAAGCTTTCTTT.

At least ten counts were recorded for this clone. This CDR3 is also generated by other DNA sequences in the sample. This chain uses TRBV19 with TRBJ2-3; D possibly corresponds to TRBD1 (6 bases). The CDR3 has 13 amino acids. CDR1 is LNHDA and CDR2 is SQIVND in the germline V gene (reference sequence). V was pared by 6 bases and J by 1 base, with 8 bases between. For the CDR3, the DNA is TGTGCCAGTAGGGGACACGGCACAGATACGCAGTATTTT. Its translation is CASRGHGTDTQYF.

The chain employs TRBV6-1 and TRBJ2-5; 9 bases map to TRBD1. CDR3 size: 14 residues. Looked up from germline, CDR1 is MNHNS and CDR2 is SASEGT. Trimming removed 10 bases from V and 4 bases from J; junction bases left unmatched: 10. CDR3 loop: CATNRGQGGETQYF. For the CDR3, the DNA is TGTGCCACGAACAGGGGACAGGGAGGAGAGACCCAGTACTTC.